This T cell receptor (beta chain) was captured in a study of beta chain features in type 1 diabetes. On this clone itself: Its matching antigen is unknown.

Study-wide results and caveats: Any HLA-type effect on TCRB rearrangement remained unresolved here. PCR may have favored shorter templates equally in patients and controls.

Trimming removed 2 bases from V and 12 bases from J, with 14 bases in between. The V gene's germline CDR1 is MNHNS and CDR2 SASEGT. The CDR3 has 12 amino acids. Expressed TCRB transcripts were sequenced after all isolated RNA was converted to cDNA. Sequencing was performed with immunoSEQ multiplex PCR; in TCRdb, only in-frame clones are kept and a portion is missing. The sample has 250,000 to 350,000 clones, 14% seen once. The chain combines TRBV6-1 with TRBJ2-7, with D unresolved. Sequencing was carried out using central memory CD4+ T cells from blood. The TCR was taken from a man younger than 40 in good health. The CDR3 region is CASSEPLQKWYV. The CDR3 DNA follows: TGTGCCAGCAGTGAACCCCTACAGAAGTGGTACGTC.